The 24 T cell receptor beta chains presented below share a single source sample, sequenced in a study of blood T cell repertoires in COVID-19 (TCRdb year 2020). To prepare the library, the immunoSEQ multiplex PCR assay was applied. Entries here come from immuneACCESS through TCRdb and include only in-frame sequences with V and J called. Some clones fail to appear in such tables; in the studies checked, an unresolved V gene covers under half of the shortfall, and the cause of the remainder is unknown. The sample records a few hundred thousand clones, 85% to 90% of which are singletons. The ten most abundant clones make up approximately 9.5% of the sample. Sequencing input: PBMCs or T cells enriched from blood (not recorded which). The source of these receptors is a middle-aged man who had recovered from COVID-19.

The V call is TRBV7-8, the J call TRBJ1-5; TRBD1 aligns across 9 bases. The V gene end was trimmed by 5 bases and the J gene end by 6 bases; junction bases not matched to a gene: 5. CDR1 and CDR2 (germline): SGHVS, FQNEAQ. The CDR3 runs to 14 residues. This CDR3 reads CASSGDRASQPQHF. As DNA, the CDR3 is TGTGCCAGCAGCGGGGACAGGGCGAGTCAGCCCCAGCATTTT. Drawing the rest from reference TRBV7-8 and TRBJ1-5, the complete variable domain is GAGVSQSPRYKVAKRGQDVALRCDPISGHVSLFWYQQALGQGPEFLTYFQNEAQLDKSGLPSDRFFAERPEGSVSTLKIQRTQQEDSAVYLCASSGDRASQPQHFGDGTRLSIL.

The chain has TRBV5-1 and TRBJ1-6; 8 bases line up with TRBD1. Germline CDR1 is SGHRS and CDR2 is YFSETQ. The ends lost 4 bases at V and 7 bases at J; junction bases unmatched: 1. This CDR3 comprises 13 residues. In nucleotides, the CDR3 is TGCGCCAGCAGCCGACAGGGGAATTCACCCCTCCACTTT. Its translation: CASSRQGNSPLHF.

This clone was found once. The rearrangement uses TRBV6-5 and TRBJ1-4; 10 nucleotides align to TRBD1. The CDR3 length is 14 residues. Per the germline V gene, CDR1 is MNHEY and CDR2 is SVGAGI. V shed 6 bases, J shed 8 bases, and the junction held 6 bases outside the gene matches. The chain's CDR3 is CASSPGQGKEKLFF. CDR3 coding DNA: TGTGCCAGCAGCCCGGGACAGGGGAAAGAAAAACTGTTTTTT.

Here the CDR3 reads CASREQSSSTEAFF. In DNA, the CDR3 is TGTGCCAGCAGGGAGCAAAGCTCCAGCACTGAAGCTTTCTTT. This chain links TRBV5-6 with TRBJ1-1, with D unresolved. Germline values: CDR1 SGHDT, CDR2 YYEEEE. Trimming stripped 5 bases from V and 4 bases from J, with 15 bases between. The length of the CDR3 is 14 residues.

The chain employs TRBV5-8 and TRBJ1-1; D is unclear. V was pared by 4 bases and J by 5 bases, with 18 bases between. The germline V gene has CDR1 SGHTS and CDR2 YDEGEE. The CDR3 has 15 residues. The CDR3 reads CASSGLTRGGTEAFF. In DNA form, the CDR3 reads TGTGCCAGCAGCGGGCTTACCCGCGGCGGGACTGAAGCTTTCTTT.

The gene calls are TRBV11-2 and TRBJ1-1; 8 bases are shared with TRBD1. The CDR3 is made up of 14 amino acids. Germline loops: CDR1 SGHAT, CDR2 FQNNGV. V gave up 5 bases and J gave up 5 bases; unmatched junction bases: 7. CDR3: CASSPGQGITEAFF. In DNA form, the CDR3 reads TGTGCCAGCAGCCCAGGACAGGGTATAACTGAAGCTTTCTTT.

The chain is built from TRBV27 and TRBJ1-6, with TRBD1 matching 8 bases. The V gene end was trimmed by 6 bases and the J gene end by 7 bases; junction bases not matched to a gene: 5. The germline V gene encodes CDR1 MNHEY and CDR2 SMNVEV (reference sequence). The CDR3 consists of 14 residues. The CDR3 spells CASSSTGVNSPLHF. DNA of the CDR3: TGTGCCAGCAGCTCGACAGGGGTCAATTCACCCCTCCACTTT.

The chain's CDR3 is CASSQNGAGGSYNEQFF. The CDR3 DNA sequence: TGTGCCAGCAGCCAAAACGGGGCGGGAGGATCCTACAATGAGCAGTTCTTC. The chain combines TRBV7-2 with TRBJ2-1, with TRBD2 matching 8 bases. Germline V lookup: CDR1 SGHTA, CDR2 FQGNSA. There are 17 residues in the CDR3. V gave up 5 bases and J gave up 1 base; unmatched junction bases: 10.

This rearrangement joins TRBV9 to TRBJ1-1; D is unclear. The V end lost 1 base, the J end lost 2 bases, and 9 bases lay between the germline ends. CDR1 and CDR2 from the germline V gene are SGDLS and YYNGEE. The CDR3 runs 14 residues. The CDR3, as DNA: TGTGCCAGCAGCGTACAGGCAGGCAACACTGAAGCTTTCTTT. Residues: CASSVQAGNTEAFF. The whole variable domain, filled in from reference TRBV9 and TRBJ1-1, reads DSGVTQTPKHLITATGQRVTLRCSPRSGDLSVYWYQQSLDQGLQFLIQYYNGEERAKGNILERFSAQQFPDLHSELNLSSLELGDSALYFCASSVQAGNTEAFFGQGTRLTVV.

In its sample, this clone was seen once. CDR3 DNA sequence: TGTGCCAGCAGTATCCGGGACATCGTCTACGAGCAGTACTTC. Translated: CASSIRDIVYEQYF. The J gene is TRBJ2-7, the V gene TRBV7-2; a weak D match, TRBD1 (6 bases). The V end lost 6 bases, the J end lost 3 bases, and 15 bases lay between the germline ends. Germline CDR1 is SGHTA and CDR2 is FQGNSA. The CDR3 consists of 14 residues.

This clone was seen a single time. CDR3 residues: CASSYLAGERYEQYF. The CDR3 DNA reads as TGTGCCAGCAGTTACCTAGCGGGAGAACGCTACGAGCAGTACTTC. V gene TRBV6-2 or TRBV6-3 combines with J gene TRBJ2-7; 10 bases line up with TRBD2. The CDR3 contains 15 residues. Germline V gives CDR1 MNHEY, CDR2 SVGEGT. The trim removed 2 bases at V and 3 bases at J, leaving 4 bases unmatched.

This rearrangement joins TRBV11-3 to TRBJ1-1, with 7 nucleotides matching TRBD1. Per the germline V gene, CDR1 is SGHNT and CDR2 is YENEEA. V was pared by 3 bases and J by 4 bases, with 5 bases of the junction left unmatched. CDR3 length equals 14 residues. The CDR3 reads CASSLRQGGTEAFF. In DNA form, the CDR3 reads TGTGCCAGCAGCTTGAGGCAGGGGGGCACTGAAGCTTTCTTT. Supplemented by reference TRBV11-3 and TRBJ1-1, the full variable domain reads EAGVVQSPRYKIIEKKQPVAFWCNPISGHNTLYWYLQNLGQGPELLIRYENEEAVDDSQLPKDRFSAERLKGVDSTLKIQPAELGDSAVYLCASSLRQGGTEAFFGQGTRLTVV.

V usage is TRBV2 and J usage is TRBJ2-7, with D maybe TRBD2 (6 bases). The CDR3 has 17 residues. Trimming took 4 bases from V and 2 from J, leaving 21 bases between them. From germline, CDR1 is SNHLY and CDR2 FYNNEI. This chain's CDR3 is CASSGALAGTQAYEQYF. The CDR3, as DNA: TGTGCCAGCAGTGGGGCTCTTGCGGGGACCCAAGCCTACGAGCAGTACTTC.

The V and J genes are TRBV6-5 and TRBJ2-7; 7 nucleotides agree with TRBD1. CDR3 length equals 13 residues. Germline V CDR1 and CDR2: MNHEY, SVGAGI. V lost 4 bases and J lost 9; bases outside the gene matches: 9. CDR3: CASSSRRTGGQYF. In DNA form, the CDR3 reads TGTGCCAGCAGTTCCCGACGGACAGGTGGGCAGTACTTC.

Note on this clone: This sample also contains other DNA sequences that code for the same CDR3. The chain carries TRBV18 and TRBJ1-5; D is possibly TRBD1 (5 bases). CDR1 is KGHSH and CDR2 is LQKENI in the germline V gene. V was clipped by 3 bases and J by 5 bases, with 8 bases between them. CDR3 length equals 13 residues. The CDR3 nucleotides are TGTGCCAGCTCACCGGGACTAGATCAGCCCCAGCATTTT. Protein product: CASSPGLDQPQHF.

J is TRBJ1-1 and V is TRBV11-2; no clear D. Germline CDR1 and CDR2: SGHAT and FQNNGV. The CDR3 consists of 17 residues. The V gene lost 0 bases and the J gene lost 1 base, with 15 bases spanning the gap. In DNA form, the CDR3 reads TGTGCCAGCAGCTTAGATGGGCTAAACCCCACGAACACTGAAGCTTTCTTT. This codes for CASSLDGLNPTNTEAFF.

This clone has a single count. J is TRBJ2-7 and V is TRBV7-3, with 10 nucleotides matching TRBD1. CDR1 and CDR2 from the germline V gene are SGHTA and FQGTGA. Unmatched junction bases numbered 3, after V lost 5 bases and J lost 2 bases. The CDR3 runs 14 residues. In nucleotides, the CDR3 is TGTGCCAGCAGCGTAGGACAGGGGGCCTACGAGCAGTACTTC. It specifies CASSVGQGAYEQYF. Combining the CDR3 with reference TRBV7-3 and TRBJ2-7 gives the whole variable domain GAGVSQTPSNKVTEKGKYVELRCDPISGHTALYWYRQSLGQGPEFLIYFQGTGAADDSGLPNDRFFAVRPEGSVSTLKIQRTERGDSAVYLCASSVGQGAYEQYFGPGTRLTVT.

The V gene is TRBV6-4, the J gene TRBJ1-5; D call uncertain. Germline lookup yields CDR1 MRHNA and CDR2 SNTAGT. Trimming took 0 bases from V and 6 from J, leaving 9 bases between them. The CDR3 spans 14 residues. For the CDR3, the DNA is TGTGCCAGCAGTGACTCTCTATCTCGTCAGCCCCAGCATTTT. Its translation is CASSDSLSRQPQHF.

The rearrangement joins TRBV4-2 to TRBJ2-7, with 9 bases that match TRBD1. The germline CDR1 and CDR2 sequences are LGHNA and YNFKEQ. The trim removed 3 bases at V and 4 bases at J, leaving 7 bases unmatched. The CDR3 is 15 residues long. The CDR3 nucleotides are TGTGCCAGCAGCCAGCCGTTAGACAGGGGGTACGAGCAGTACTTC. It codes for CASSQPLDRGYEQYF.

The chain employs TRBV27 and TRBJ2-1, with 7 bases that match TRBD2. J gave up 3 bases and V 7 bases, and 9 bases lay outside the gene matches. The germline gives CDR1 MNHEY, CDR2 SMNVEV (reference sequence). CDR3 length equals 15 residues. As DNA, the CDR3 is TGTGCCAGCACGCCAATGGGGGGGAGCTACAATGAGCAGTTCTTC. Its protein product is CASTPMGGSYNEQFF.

This clone was counted a few times. The chain has TRBV5-4 and TRBJ2-6; 8 positions agree with TRBD2. Germline CDR1 is SGHNT and CDR2 is YYREEE (reference sequence). The CDR3 consists of 18 residues. V was pared by 0 bases and J by 0 bases, with 5 bases of the junction left unmatched. The CDR3 DNA reads TGTGCCAGCAGCTTGGGAGCGGGAGTGCGCTCTGGGGCCAACGTCCTGACTTTC. Its protein product is CASSLGAGVRSGANVLTF.

The gene calls are TRBV29-1 and TRBJ1-5; 8 bases agree with TRBD1. This CDR3 is built from 14 residues. Per germline, CDR1 SQVTM and CDR2 ANQGSEA. The V gene end was trimmed by 6 bases and the J gene end by 1 base; junction bases not matched to a gene: 5. This CDR3 is CSVWTGQSNQPQHF. The CDR3 nucleotides read TGCAGCGTCTGGACAGGGCAAAGCAATCAGCCCCAGCATTTT.

The V and J genes are TRBV9 and TRBJ2-1; 7 bases fit TRBD1. This CDR3 region has 16 residues. The V and J ends lost 4 bases and 0 bases, in that order; junction bases with no gene match: 7. The germline V gene encodes CDR1 SGDLS and CDR2 YYNGEE. The CDR3 coding sequence is TGTGCCAGCAGCCCTGGGACAGCCTTCTCCTACAATGAGCAGTTCTTC. It translates to CASSPGTAFSYNEQFF.

This clone was seen only once. V and J are TRBV6-2 or TRBV6-3 and TRBJ2-7, with 7 bases fitting TRBD2. The CDR3 contains 15 residues. Germline trimming cut 2 bases from V and 2 bases from J; bases unmatched to any gene: 6. Germline assignment: CDR1 MNHEY and CDR2 SVGEGT. The CDR3: CASSYPRELTYEQYF. The CDR3 nucleotides read TGTGCCAGCAGTTACCCGCGGGAGCTCACCTACGAGCAGTACTTC.